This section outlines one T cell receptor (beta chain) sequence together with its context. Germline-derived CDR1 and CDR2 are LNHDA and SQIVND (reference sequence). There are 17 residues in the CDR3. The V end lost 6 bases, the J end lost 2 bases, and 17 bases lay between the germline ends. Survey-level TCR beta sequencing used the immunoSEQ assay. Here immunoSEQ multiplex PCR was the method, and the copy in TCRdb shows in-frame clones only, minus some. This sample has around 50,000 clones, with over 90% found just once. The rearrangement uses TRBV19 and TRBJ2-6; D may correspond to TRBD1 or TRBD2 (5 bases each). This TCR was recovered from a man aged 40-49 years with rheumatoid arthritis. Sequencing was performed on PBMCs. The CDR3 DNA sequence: TGTGCCAGTAGCCTACTTATGTCGGGGCCTGGGGCCAACGTCCTGACTTTC. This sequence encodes CASSLLMSGPGANVLTF.